This T cell receptor beta chain came from a study of T-cell reconstitution after alpha-beta-depleted transplantation in children. Study results and limitations: Newly made T cells mostly supplied T-cell counts and diversity one year after transplant.

This clonotype appeared a single time. The antigen remains unidentified. The CDR3 runs 10 residues. In germline, CDR1 is PRHDT, CDR2 FYEKMQ (reference sequence). Trimming removed 1 base at V and 8 bases at J, with 2 bases between. Unique molecular identifiers were used in preparing the TCRbeta library. Using its own MiXCR run on the PCR reads, TCRdb lists one record per CDR3 protein. The repertoire holds some 550,000 distinct CDR3 sequences, roughly 23% seen once, with over 12% in the top ten. This receptor was identified in a boy younger than two who had a stem cell transplant for acute myeloid leukemia, so the T cells may come from the graft donor. This chain uses TRBV13 with TRBJ1-2; no definite D call. Sample: PBMCs, mostly from graft donor cells, taken 360 days after TCRalphabeta/CD19-depleted stem cell transplant. CDR3 nucleotides: TGTGCCAGCAGCTTAGCGGGCTACACCTTC. Translation gives CASSLAGYTF.